This entry lists 29 T cell receptor beta chains sequenced from one sample in a study of T cell repertoires in cytomegalovirus infection. Using its own MiXCR run on the reads, TCRdb lists one record per CDR3 protein. The sample holds under 130,000 distinct CDR3 sequences, about 40% seen once. No cognate antigen is known for these TCRs. The source was CD8+ T cells from cultured PBMCs, collected from culture after CMV antigen stimulation. These receptor sequences come from a human donor in good health (CMV status not recorded). Some clones in this sample may be carry-over from other donors' samples.

The chain carries TRBV7-9 and TRBJ2-3, with TRBD1 matching 10 bases. The CDR3 is 18 amino acids. Per the germline V gene, CDR1 is SEHNR and CDR2 is FQNEAQ (reference sequence). V lost 6 bases to trimming and J lost 2 bases; unmatched junction nucleotides: 14. This CDR3 reads CASSHNDPGQGYTDTQYF. CDR3 sequence (DNA): TGTGCCAGCAGTCATAACGATCCGGGACAGGGGTACACAGATACGCAGTATTTT.

V gene TRBV7-2 combines with J gene TRBJ2-1, with D hard to call. Trimming shortened V by 1 base and J by 0 bases, and 7 bases separated the two germline ends. CDR1 is SGHTA, CDR2 FQGNSA, per germline. This CDR3 spans 15 amino acids. The chain's CDR3 is CASSLESYSYNEQFF. DNA for the CDR3: TGTGCCAGCAGCTTAGAGTCTTACTCCTACAATGAGCAGTTCTTC.

This clonotype has at least ten counts. The gene calls are TRBV12-3 or TRBV12-4 and TRBJ2-1; 11 bases agree with TRBD2. There are 17 residues in the CDR3. J gave up 6 bases and V 6 bases, and 13 bases lay outside the gene matches. CDR3 amino acids: CASSMGLAVVLGNEQFF. CDR3 DNA: TGTGCCAGCAGCATGGGACTAGCGGTAGTTTTAGGCAATGAGCAGTTCTTC.

The rearrangement links TRBV7-6 to TRBJ2-3; D is perhaps TRBD2 (6 bases). Trimming took 3 bases from V and 0 from J, leaving 16 bases between them. Germline CDR1 reads SGHVS; CDR2 reads FNYEAQ. This CDR3 region has 17 residues. The CDR3 sequence: CASSFSSIGLSTDTQYF. CDR3 nucleotide sequence: TGTGCCAGCAGCTTCTCATCCATAGGACTAAGCACAGATACGCAGTATTTT.

This chain links TRBV6-2 or TRBV6-3 with TRBJ1-2; a possible D gene is TRBD1 (5 bases). The V end was cut by 6 bases, the J end by 0 bases, with 11 bases between. The germline gives CDR1 MNHEY, CDR2 SVGEGT. This CDR3 spans 14 amino acids. CDR3 in DNA: TGTGCCAGCAGAGAAGGACACACTAACTATGGCTACACCTTC. Its translation: CASREGHTNYGYTF.

This clonotype was found once. The chain is built from TRBV7-6 and TRBJ1-6; a possible D gene is TRBD1 (5 bases). This CDR3 spans 14 amino acids. Germline V gene data show CDR1 as SGHVS and CDR2 as FNYEAQ. Trimming shortened V by 0 bases and J by 8 bases, and 8 bases separated the two germline ends. Here the CDR3 reads CASSLAGGDSPLHF. The CDR3 DNA sequence: TGTGCCAGCAGCTTAGCTGGGGGGGATTCACCCCTCCACTTT.

The chain is built from TRBV2 and TRBJ2-3, with TRBD2 matching 8 bases. Germline trimming cut 6 bases from V and 7 bases from J; bases unmatched to any gene: 15. This CDR3 spans 16 amino acids. In germline, CDR1 is SNHLY, CDR2 FYNNEI. The CDR3 nucleotides are TGTGCCAGCAGGGTCCAGGTTAGCGGGGATAGAAATACGCAGTATTTT. Translated, it gives CASRVQVSGDRNTQYF.

The chain has TRBV7-6 and TRBJ2-7; D uncertain. Trimming removed 4 bases at V and 0 bases at J, with 4 bases between. The germline V gene has CDR1 SGHVS and CDR2 FNYEAQ. CDR3 length: 12 residues. The CDR3 region has the DNA TGTGCCAGCAGCTCCCTCTCCTACGAGCAGTACTTC. This sequence encodes CASSSLSYEQYF.

Only a few counts were recorded for this clonotype. The V gene is TRBV7-6, the J gene TRBJ2-7; possibly TRBD2 for D (7 bases). Germline V gene sequence: CDR1 SGHVS, CDR2 FNYEAQ. CDR3 size: 15 residues. The V gene lost 4 bases and the J gene lost 3 bases, with 16 bases spanning the gap. The CDR3 spells CASSSSGGPNYEQYF. The CDR3 DNA is TGTGCCAGCAGCTCCTCGGGGGGCCCCAACTACGAGCAGTACTTC.

The sample holds a few counts of this clonotype. This sequence joins TRBV19 and TRBJ2-5; tentatively, D is TRBD2 (6 bases). From germline, CDR1 is LNHDA and CDR2 SQIVND (reference sequence). This CDR3 is built from 12 residues. Deletions cut 6 bases from V and 5 bases from J, with 10 bases between. For the CDR3, the DNA is TGTGCCAGTAGCCCTGGGGGGGAGACCCAGTACTTC. Its translation: CASSPGGETQYF.

The gene calls are TRBV7-9 and TRBJ2-4; TRBD1 is a possible D gene (5 bases). V was trimmed by 5 bases and J by 9 bases, leaving 20 bases between them. The CDR3 has 15 amino acids. Germline V gene data show CDR1 as SEHNR and CDR2 as FQNEAQ (reference sequence). CDR3 protein: CASSPPWGQVGIQYF. CDR3 DNA sequence: TGTGCCAGCAGCCCCCCGTGGGGCCAGGTTGGCATTCAGTACTTC.

The chain joins TRBV19 to TRBJ1-2, with 9 bases that match TRBD1. Germline trimming cut 4 bases from V and 4 bases from J; bases unmatched to any gene: 7. Per germline, CDR1 LNHDA and CDR2 SQIVND (reference sequence). The CDR3 is made up of 15 amino acids. CDR3 in amino acids: CASSTGTGNLYGYTF. In nucleotides, the CDR3 is TGTGCCAGTAGTACCGGGACAGGGAATCTCTATGGCTACACCTTC. Combining the CDR3 with reference TRBV19 and TRBJ1-2 gives the whole variable domain DGGITQSPKYLFRKEGQNVTLSCEQNLNHDAMYWYRQDPGQGLRLIYYSQIVNDFQKGDIAEGYSVSREKKESFPLTVTSAQKNPTAFYLCASSTGTGNLYGYTFGSGTRLTVV.

This clonotype was seen only a few times. The V gene is TRBV6-5, the J gene TRBJ2-5, with D maybe TRBD1 (5 bases). V was shortened by 5 bases and J by 1 base, with 14 bases between the two germline ends. The CDR3 consists of 15 residues. Germline CDR1 is MNHEY and CDR2 is SVGAGI. The CDR3 nucleotides are TGTGCCAGCAGTGACCCCCGCAGGGTCCAAGAGACCCAGTACTTC. It encodes CASSDPRRVQETQYF.

The chain combines TRBV2 with TRBJ2-7; 11 positions agree with TRBD1. This CDR3 is 14 amino acids long. Losses at the gene ends were 4 bases for V and 3 bases for J; bases not matched to a gene: 2. Germline CDR1 SNHLY, CDR2 FYNNEI. DNA of the CDR3: TGTGCCAGCAGTGGGGGACAGGGGGACTACGAGCAGTACTTC. Residues: CASSGGQGDYEQYF.

In DNA, the CDR3 is TGTGCCAGCAGCACGACTCAGGGGGCCGACACTGAAGCTTTCTTT. It translates to CASSTTQGADTEAFF. The rearrangement uses TRBV7-6 and TRBJ1-1; 8 bases agree with TRBD1. The V and J ends lost 5 bases and 3 bases, in that order; junction bases with no gene match: 8. This CDR3 spans 15 amino acids. From germline, CDR1 is SGHVS and CDR2 FNYEAQ.

Ten or more counts support this clonotype. The chain has TRBV6-1 and TRBJ1-6; D unclear. The germline gives CDR1 MNHNS, CDR2 SASEGT. Trimming left V 8 bases short and J 4 bases short, with 12 bases between. This CDR3 spans 14 amino acids. CDR3 region: CASEDILYNSPLHF. The CDR3 DNA sequence: TGTGCCAGCGAAGACATTCTGTATAATTCACCCCTCCACTTT.

The chain joins TRBV20-1 to TRBJ2-7, with 7 bases fitting TRBD1. V shed 1 base and J 4 bases; nucleotides not matched to a gene: 7. The CDR3 is 14 residues long. From germline, CDR1 is DFQATT and CDR2 SNEGSKA (reference sequence). CDR3 sequence: CSARGQGEGYEQYF. The CDR3 DNA reads TGCAGTGCTAGAGGACAGGGCGAAGGGTACGAGCAGTACTTC.

This clonotype appeared a few times. A much larger clone is a single base away; this may be a read error. V and J are TRBV4-1 and TRBJ2-7; 9 nucleotides match TRBD1. The V and J ends lost 5 bases and 4 bases, in that order; junction bases with no gene match: 9. Germline lookup yields CDR1 MGHRA and CDR2 YSYEKL. CDR3 length equals 15 residues. The CDR3: CASSYSGTGTYEQYF. The CDR3 DNA sequence: TGCGCCAGCAGCTACTCCGGGACAGGGACTTACGAGCAGTACTTC.

This clonotype was seen more than once but under ten times. The rearrangement uses TRBV12-3 or TRBV12-4 and TRBJ1-5; D is uncertain. Trimming pared 6 bases from V and 4 bases from J, leaving 13 bases between. This CDR3 spans 14 amino acids. Here the CDR3 DNA reads TGTGCCAGCAGCCGTAATTTGGGAAATCAGCCCCAGCATTTT. Amino acids: CASSRNLGNQPQHF.

The chain carries TRBV20-1 and TRBJ1-5; TRBD1 agrees at 9 bases. The V gene end was trimmed by 0 bases and the J gene end by 0 bases; junction bases not matched to a gene: 6. CDR3 length equals 17 residues. Germline CDR1 is DFQATT and CDR2 is SNEGSKA (reference sequence). DNA of the CDR3: TGCAGTGCTAGAGAAGGTCGGGACAGGGATAGCAATCAGCCCCAGCATTTT. This translates into CSAREGRDRDSNQPQHF.

The chain carries TRBV28 and TRBJ1-1; D gene ambiguous. CDR3 length: 13 residues. Looked up from germline, CDR1 is MDHEN and CDR2 is SYDVKM. V was trimmed by 2 bases and J by 1 base, leaving 5 bases between them. CDR3 amino acids: CASSLQPNTEAFF. Written as DNA, the CDR3 is TGTGCCAGCAGTTTACAACCGAACACTGAAGCTTTCTTT.

The chain is built from TRBV5-1 and TRBJ2-7, with D perhaps given as TRBD1 or TRBD2 (5 bases each). In germline, CDR1 is SGHRS, CDR2 YFSETQ. This CDR3 has 13 residues. With 6 bases removed from V and 1 base from J, the gap between germline ends came to 11 bases. CDR3 residues: CASNRGESYEQYF. The CDR3 bases are TGCGCCAGCAACCGAGGGGAGTCCTACGAGCAGTACTTC.

This clonotype has just a few counts. The rearrangement joins TRBV7-8 to TRBJ1-4; D may be TRBD1 (5 bases). The CDR3 is 15 residues long. Germline V lookup: CDR1 SGHVS, CDR2 FQNEAQ. V was cut by 6 bases and J by 5 bases, with 16 bases left in between. CDR3 coding DNA: TGTGCCAGCAGGCTCGGAGTGGCAGGGAATGAAAAACTGTTTTTT. Protein: CASRLGVAGNEKLFF. The whole variable domain, remainder taken from reference TRBV7-8 and TRBJ1-4, is GAGVSQSPRYKVAKRGQDVALRCDPISGHVSLFWYQQALGQGPEFLTYFQNEAQLDKSGLPSDRFFAERPEGSVSTLKIQRTQQEDSAVYLCASRLGVAGNEKLFFGSGTQLSVL.

V and J are TRBV7-2 and TRBJ2-2; TRBD1 matches 7 bases. CDR3 length equals 13 residues. J gave up 6 bases and V 6 bases, and 4 bases lay outside the gene matches. Germline-derived CDR1 and CDR2 are SGHTA and FQGNSA. Here the CDR3 DNA reads TGTGCCAGCAGGGGGCAGGGGGCCGGGGAGCTGTTTTTT. Translated, it gives CASRGQGAGELFF.

The chain uses TRBV7-3 and TRBJ1-1, with D possibly TRBD1 on 5 matching bases. With 5 bases removed from V and 5 bases from J, the gap between germline ends came to 12 bases. The germline V gene encodes CDR1 SGHTA and CDR2 FQGTGA. CDR3 length: 13 residues. CDR3: CASSHGGGTEAFF. CDR3 sequence (DNA): TGTGCCAGCAGCCACGGGGGGGGGACTGAAGCTTTCTTT.

This clonotype appeared a few times. The chain joins TRBV2 to TRBJ1-4, with 7 bases that match TRBD1. V gave up 8 bases and J gave up 7 bases; unmatched junction bases: 10. CDR3 length equals 14 residues. Per germline, CDR1 SNHLY and CDR2 FYNNEI. CDR3 region: CASYPGQRVEKLFF. As DNA, the CDR3 is TGTGCCAGCTATCCGGGACAGCGAGTTGAAAAACTGTTTTTT. Looking up the rest from reference TRBV2 and TRBJ1-4 gives the full variable domain: EPEVTQTPSHQVTQMGQEVILRCVPISNHLYFYWYRQILGQKVEFLVSFYNNEISEKSEIFDDQFSVERPDGSNFTLKIRSTKLEDSAMYFCASYPGQRVEKLFFGSGTQLSVL.

The chain couples TRBV15 to TRBJ1-5, with D unresolved. With 0 bases removed from V and 1 base from J, the gap between germline ends came to 10 bases. CDR3 length equals 16 residues. Germline V gene data show CDR1 as LNHNV and CDR2 as YYDKDF (reference sequence). CDR3 DNA sequence: TGTGCCACCAGCAGAGATTCCCCCGAGAGCAATCAGCCCCAGCATTTT. Translation gives CATSRDSPESNQPQHF.

In DNA, the CDR3 is TGTGCCAGCAGTGACGGGACGCTCGGAACTGAAGCTTTCTTT. As protein: CASSDGTLGTEAFF. This sequence joins TRBV6-4 and TRBJ1-1, with a possible D match to TRBD1 (5 bases). Germline CDR1 and CDR2: MRHNA and SNTAGT. Trimming pared 2 bases from V and 5 bases from J, leaving 12 bases between. The CDR3 runs to 14 residues.

The chain is built from TRBV24-1 and TRBJ1-5; D gene ambiguous. This CDR3 spans 15 amino acids. Germline V gene data show CDR1 as KGHDR and CDR2 as SFDVKD. The V end lost 4 bases, the J end lost 0 bases, and 9 bases lay between the germline ends. CDR3 sequence reads: CATSDWNSSNQPQHF. The CDR3 region has the DNA TGTGCCACCAGTGACTGGAACTCTAGCAATCAGCCCCAGCATTTT.